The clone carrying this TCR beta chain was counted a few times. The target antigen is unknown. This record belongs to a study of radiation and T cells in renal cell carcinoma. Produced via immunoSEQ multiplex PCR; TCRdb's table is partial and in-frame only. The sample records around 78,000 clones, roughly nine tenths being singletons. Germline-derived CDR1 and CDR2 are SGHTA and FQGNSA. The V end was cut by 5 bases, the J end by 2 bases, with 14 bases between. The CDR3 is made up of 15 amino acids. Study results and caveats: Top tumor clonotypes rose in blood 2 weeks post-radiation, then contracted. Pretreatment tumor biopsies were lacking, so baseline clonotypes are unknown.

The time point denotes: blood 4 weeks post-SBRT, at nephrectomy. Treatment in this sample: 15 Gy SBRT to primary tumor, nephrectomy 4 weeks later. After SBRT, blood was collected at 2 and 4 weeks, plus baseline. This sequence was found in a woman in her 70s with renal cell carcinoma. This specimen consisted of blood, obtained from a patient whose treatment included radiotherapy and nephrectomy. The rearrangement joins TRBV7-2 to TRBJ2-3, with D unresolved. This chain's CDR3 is CASSGTLFSTDTQYF. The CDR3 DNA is TGTGCCAGCAGCGGTACGCTTTTTTCCACAGATACGCAGTATTTT.